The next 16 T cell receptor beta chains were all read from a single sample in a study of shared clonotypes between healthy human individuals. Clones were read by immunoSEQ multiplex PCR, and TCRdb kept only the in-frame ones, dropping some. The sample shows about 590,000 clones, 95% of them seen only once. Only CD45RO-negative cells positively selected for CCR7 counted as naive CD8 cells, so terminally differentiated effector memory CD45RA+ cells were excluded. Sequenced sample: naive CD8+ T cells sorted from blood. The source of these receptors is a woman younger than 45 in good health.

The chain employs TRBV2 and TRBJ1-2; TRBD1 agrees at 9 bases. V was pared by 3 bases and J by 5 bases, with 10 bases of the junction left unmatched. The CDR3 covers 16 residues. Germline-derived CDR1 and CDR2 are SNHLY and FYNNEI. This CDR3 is CASSESYGTGTYGYTF. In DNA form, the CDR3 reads TGTGCCAGCAGTGAGTCCTACGGGACAGGGACTTATGGCTACACCTTC.

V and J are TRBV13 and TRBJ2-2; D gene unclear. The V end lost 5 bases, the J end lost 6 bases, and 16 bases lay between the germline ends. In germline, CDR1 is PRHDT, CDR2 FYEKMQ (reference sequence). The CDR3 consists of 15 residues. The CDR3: CASSQEIAGSGELFF. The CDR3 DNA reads TGTGCCAGCAGCCAAGAAATAGCTGGATCCGGGGAGCTGTTTTTT.

CDR3 DNA: TGTGCCAGCACGGCGGGCCGGGCGGATACGCAGTATTTT. Its translation: CASTAGRADTQYF. The V and J genes are TRBV28 and TRBJ2-3; a possible D gene is TRBD2 (5 bases). The CDR3 is 13 residues long. V was cut by 7 bases and J by 6 bases, with 14 bases left in between. Germline CDR1 reads MDHEN; CDR2 reads SYDVKM.

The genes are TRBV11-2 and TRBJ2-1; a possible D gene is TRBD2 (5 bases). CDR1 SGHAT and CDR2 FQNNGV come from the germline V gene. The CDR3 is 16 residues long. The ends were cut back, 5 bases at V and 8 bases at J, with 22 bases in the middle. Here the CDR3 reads CASSPLLVISFYEQFF. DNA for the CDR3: TGTGCCAGCAGCCCCCTACTAGTTATCTCATTCTATGAGCAGTTCTTC. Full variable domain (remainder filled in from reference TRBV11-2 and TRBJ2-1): EAGVAQSPRYKIIEKRQSVAFWCNPISGHATLYWYQQILGQGPKLLIQFQNNGVVDDSQLPKDRFSAERLKGVDSTLKIQPAKLEDSAVYLCASSPLLVISFYEQFFGPGTRLTVL.

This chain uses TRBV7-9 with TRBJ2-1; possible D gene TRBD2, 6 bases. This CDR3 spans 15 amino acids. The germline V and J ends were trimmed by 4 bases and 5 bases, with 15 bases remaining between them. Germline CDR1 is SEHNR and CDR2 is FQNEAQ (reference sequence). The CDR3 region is CASSSVPGVDNEQFF. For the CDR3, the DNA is TGTGCCAGCAGCTCCGTCCCGGGAGTAGACAATGAGCAGTTCTTC.

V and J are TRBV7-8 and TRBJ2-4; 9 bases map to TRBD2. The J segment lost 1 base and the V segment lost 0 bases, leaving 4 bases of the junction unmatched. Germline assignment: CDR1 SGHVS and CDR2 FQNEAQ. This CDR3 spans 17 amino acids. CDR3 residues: CASSLAGTSRAKNIQYF. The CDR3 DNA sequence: TGTGCCAGCAGCTTAGCGGGGACTAGCAGGGCCAAAAACATTCAGTACTTC.

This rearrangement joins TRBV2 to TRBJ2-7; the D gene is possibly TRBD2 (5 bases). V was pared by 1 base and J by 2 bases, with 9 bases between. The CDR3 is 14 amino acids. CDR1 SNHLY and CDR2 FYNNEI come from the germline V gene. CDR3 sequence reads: CASSEVYGTYEQYF. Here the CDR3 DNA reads TGTGCCAGCAGTGAAGTTTACGGGACCTACGAGCAGTACTTC.

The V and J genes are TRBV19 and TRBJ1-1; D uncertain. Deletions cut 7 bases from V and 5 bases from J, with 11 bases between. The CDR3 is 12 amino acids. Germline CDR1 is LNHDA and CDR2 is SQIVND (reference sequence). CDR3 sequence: CASTATWTEAFF. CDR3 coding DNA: TGTGCCAGTACCGCCACCTGGACTGAAGCTTTCTTT.

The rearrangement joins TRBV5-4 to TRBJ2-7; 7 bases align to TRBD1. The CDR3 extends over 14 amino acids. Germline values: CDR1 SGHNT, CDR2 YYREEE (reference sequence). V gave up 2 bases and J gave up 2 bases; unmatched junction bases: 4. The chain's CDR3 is CASSFGDSAYEQYF. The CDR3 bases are TGTGCCAGCAGCTTTGGGGACAGCGCCTACGAGCAGTACTTC.

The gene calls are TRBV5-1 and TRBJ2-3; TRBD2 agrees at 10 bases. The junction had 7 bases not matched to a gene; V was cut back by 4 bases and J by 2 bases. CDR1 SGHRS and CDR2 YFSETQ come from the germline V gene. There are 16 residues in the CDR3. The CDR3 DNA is TGCGCCAGCAGCCCCCGGCTAGCGGGAGTCACAGATACGCAGTATTTT. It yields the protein CASSPRLAGVTDTQYF.

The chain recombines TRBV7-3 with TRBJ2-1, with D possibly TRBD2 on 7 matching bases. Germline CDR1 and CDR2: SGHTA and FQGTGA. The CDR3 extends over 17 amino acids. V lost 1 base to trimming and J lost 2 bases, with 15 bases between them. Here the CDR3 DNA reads TGTGCCAGCAGCTTAATCGTAGGGGGGGAAGCCTACAATGAGCAGTTCTTC. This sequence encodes CASSLIVGGEAYNEQFF.

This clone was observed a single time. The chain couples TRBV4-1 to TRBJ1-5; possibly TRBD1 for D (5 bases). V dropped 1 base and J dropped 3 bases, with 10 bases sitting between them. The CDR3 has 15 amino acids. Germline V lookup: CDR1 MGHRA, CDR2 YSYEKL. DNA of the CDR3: TGCGCCAGCAGCCAAGTCCAGGGCGCCAATCAGCCCCAGCATTTT. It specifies CASSQVQGANQPQHF.

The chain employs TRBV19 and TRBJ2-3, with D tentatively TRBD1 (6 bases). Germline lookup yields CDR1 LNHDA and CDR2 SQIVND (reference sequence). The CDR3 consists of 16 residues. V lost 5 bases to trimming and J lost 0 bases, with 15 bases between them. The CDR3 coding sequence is TGTGCCAGTAGTGTAGGGGGAATTGGGAGCACAGATACGCAGTATTTT. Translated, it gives CASSVGGIGSTDTQYF.

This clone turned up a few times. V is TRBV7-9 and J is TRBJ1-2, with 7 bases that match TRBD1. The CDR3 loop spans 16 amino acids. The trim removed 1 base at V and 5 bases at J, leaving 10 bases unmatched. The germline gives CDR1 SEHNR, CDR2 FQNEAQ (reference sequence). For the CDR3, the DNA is TGTGCCAGCAGCTTAGTAGGCGGGACAGAAAGATATGGCTACACCTTC. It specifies CASSLVGGTERYGYTF.

Written as DNA, the CDR3 is TGTGCCAGCAGCTTCGAAGCGAGCTATGGCTACACCTTC. This encodes CASSFEASYGYTF. This rearrangement joins TRBV7-9 to TRBJ1-2, with D hard to call. The CDR3 covers 13 residues. The V and J ends lost 3 bases and 4 bases respectively, with 9 bases between them. Germline V lookup: CDR1 SEHNR, CDR2 FQNEAQ (reference sequence).

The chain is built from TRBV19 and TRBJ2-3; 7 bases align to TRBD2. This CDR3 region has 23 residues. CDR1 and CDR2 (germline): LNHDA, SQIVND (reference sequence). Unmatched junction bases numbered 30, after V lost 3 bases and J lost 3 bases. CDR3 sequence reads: CASSMVPNRLGSSGYRITDTQYF. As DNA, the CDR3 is TGTGCCAGTAGTATGGTCCCCAACAGATTGGGGTCTAGCGGCTACCGGATAACAGATACGCAGTATTTT. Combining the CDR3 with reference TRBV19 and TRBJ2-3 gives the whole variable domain DGGITQSPKYLFRKEGQNVTLSCEQNLNHDAMYWYRQDPGQGLRLIYYSQIVNDFQKGDIAEGYSVSREKKESFPLTVTSAQKNPTAFYLCASSMVPNRLGSSGYRITDTQYFGPGTRLTVL.